A selection of T cell receptor beta chains follows, all from one sample in a study of blood T cells in healthy people across ages. A single record per CDR3 protein comes from TCRdb applying MiXCR to the 5' RACE reads. The profile shows almost 550,000 distinct CDR3 sequences, more than 20% of them singletons. These sequences were also reported in another study, on T cells of mothers and their children.

The material sequenced was blood. The source is a boy younger than 18 in good health. Both conserved end residues are part of each CDR3. The D gene is left open where the match is weak. A row's size may be missing; if present it is once, few, many or a size class.

TRBJ2-1 | 11 | NA | NA | TRBV20-1 | CSAEDYNEQFF | TGCAGTGCGGAAGATTACAATGAGCAGTTCTTC
TRBJ2-7 | 12 | NA | few | TRBV6-5 | CASGDEYYEQYF | TGTGCCAGTGGGGATGAATACTACGAGCAGTACTTC
TRBJ2-1 | 13 | NA | NA | TRBV12-3/TRBV12-4 | CASSSPDGGEEFF | TGTGCCAGCAGTTCCCCGGACGGGGGTGAAGAGTTCTTC
TRBJ2-3 | 16 | NA | NA | TRBV29-1 | CSVEKSGAPSTDTQYF | TGCAGCGTTGAAAAGTCCGGGGCCCCTAGCACAGATACGCAGTATTTT
TRBJ2-1 | 14 | TRBD2 | few | TRBV6-5 | CASGAGVAYNEQFF | TGTGCCAGCGGGGCGGGAGTGGCCTACAATGAGCAGTTCTTC
TRBJ1-2 | 13 | NA | NA | TRBV4-3 | CASSQEQGYGYTF | TGCGCCAGCAGCCAAGAACAGGGTTACGGCTACACCTTC
TRBJ1-1 | 17 | TRBD1 | NA | TRBV6-5 | CASSYAFPQGGGTEAFF | TGTGCCAGCAGTTACGCCTTTCCCCAAGGGGGCGGGACTGAAGCTTTCTTT
TRBJ2-1 | 18 | TRBD2 | few | TRBV4-2 | CASSQTSGRVSSYNEQFF | TGTGCCAGCAGCCAAACTAGCGGGAGGGTTAGCTCCTACAATGAGCAGTTCTTC
TRBJ1-1 | 16 | TRBD1 | NA | TRBV5-1 | CASRKDRGTMNTEAFF | TGCGCCAGCAGGAAGGACAGGGGAACCATGAACACTGAAGCTTTCTTT
TRBJ1-1 | 14 | NA | NA | TRBV12-3/TRBV12-4 | CASRKGTGNTEASF | TGTGCCAGCAGAAAAGGGACGGGGAACACTGAAGCTTCCTTT